The TCR beta chain described here comes from a study of T cell changes during pregnancy in multiple sclerosis. This CDR3 comprises 16 residues. Per the germline V gene, CDR1 is SGHAT and CDR2 is FQNNGV. V dropped 1 base and J dropped 4; count of bases not matched to a gene: 7. Sequencing was performed with immunoSEQ multiplex PCR; in TCRdb, only in-frame clones are kept and a portion is missing. The profile covers over 90,000 clones, with 85% to 95% appearing a single time and 0.9% to 0.95% taken by the ten largest. Sample: peripheral blood, taken after pregnancy. The sequence was obtained from a female donor with multiple sclerosis, enrolled in a pregnancy study. This sequence joins TRBV11-2 and TRBJ1-1; 9 bases are a match to TRBD1. The CDR3 sequence is CASSLVGGTGSTEAFF. The CDR3, as DNA: TGTGCCAGCAGCTTAGTAGGCGGGACAGGGAGCACTGAAGCTTTCTTT.